The 22 T cell receptor beta chains reported below all come from one sample, sequenced in a study of human T cells and chemical hapten exposure. The authors' total RNA extraction used unfractionated whole blood. Individual cDNA molecules each carried unique molecular identifiers attached by the library. TCRdb used MiXCR to reprocess the reads, holding one entry per CDR3 protein. Altogether more than 100,000 distinct CDR3 sequences are present, around 8.5% being singletons, with the ten largest covering approximately 1.5%. The sample comprised whole blood. Receptors originate from a human donor in good health. Some clones in this sample may be carry-over from other donors' samples.

A few counts support this clonotype. The gene calls are TRBV20-1 and TRBJ2-3; 8 bases fit TRBD2. Germline V gene sequence: CDR1 DFQATT, CDR2 SNEGSKA (reference sequence). V lost 0 bases to trimming and J lost 4 bases; unmatched junction nucleotides: 6. The CDR3 runs 15 residues. CDR3 in amino acids: CSARDFRGGADTQYF. Here the CDR3 DNA reads TGCAGTGCTAGAGATTTCCGGGGGGGGGCAGATACGCAGTATTTT.

The table lists this clonotype with many counts. J is TRBJ2-7 and V is TRBV10-3; D is unclear. CDR1 and CDR2 (germline): ENHRY, SYGVKD. V lost 1 base, J lost 6 bases, and 13 bases lay in between. The CDR3 runs 14 residues. The CDR3 coding sequence is TGTGCCATCAGTGAGTGGCAGAGTGTCAGCGAGCAGTACTTC. It codes for CAISEWQSVSEQYF.

This clonotype has at least ten counts. The V gene is TRBV10-3, the J gene TRBJ1-4; TRBD1 aligns across 7 bases. Losses at the gene ends were 8 bases for V and 0 bases for J; bases not matched to a gene: 6. The CDR3 is 15 amino acids. Germline-derived CDR1 and CDR2 are ENHRY and SYGVKD. As DNA, the CDR3 is TGTGCCATCGGGGACAGCTTGACAACTAATGAAAAACTGTTTTTT. Translation gives CAIGDSLTTNEKLFF.

This clonotype was found many times. The V call is TRBV6-2 or TRBV6-3, the J call TRBJ1-4; D call uncertain. Germline V gives CDR1 MNHEY, CDR2 SVGEGT. V lost 10 bases to trimming and J lost 0 bases, with 12 bases between them. This CDR3 contains 14 residues. CDR3 protein: CATGRTATNEKLFF. The DNA for the CDR3 is TGTGCCACCGGTCGGACCGCAACTAATGAAAAACTGTTTTTT.

There are many counts of this clonotype. V is TRBV9 and J is TRBJ1-6, with 8 bases identical to TRBD1. After removal of 3 bases from V and 7 bases from J, the junction contained 9 bases not matched to a gene. This CDR3 region has 16 residues. Looked up from germline, CDR1 is SGDLS and CDR2 is YYNGEE. CDR3 nucleotides: TGTGCCAGCAGCGACCGTCCCCGGACAGGGAATTCACCCCTCCACTTT. It codes for CASSDRPRTGNSPLHF. Supplemented by reference TRBV9 and TRBJ1-6, the full variable domain reads DSGVTQTPKHLITATGQRVTLRCSPRSGDLSVYWYQQSLDQGLQFLIQYYNGEERAKGNILERFSAQQFPDLHSELNLSSLELGDSALYFCASSDRPRTGNSPLHFGNGTRLTVT.

This clonotype showed up many times. The rearrangement uses TRBV12-3 or TRBV12-4 and TRBJ2-2; D remains unclear. This CDR3 region has 13 residues. V was pared by 6 bases and J by 4 bases, with 9 bases between. The CDR3 is CASSRASTGELFF. The CDR3 DNA follows: TGTGCCAGCAGCCGGGCGAGCACCGGGGAGCTGTTTTTT.

This chain joins TRBV7-9 and TRBJ2-1; 10 nucleotides line up with TRBD2. CDR3 length: 20 residues. Trimming removed 7 bases from V and 0 bases from J; junction bases left unmatched: 18. CDR1 SEHNR and CDR2 FQNEAQ come from the germline V gene (reference sequence). The CDR3 DNA is TGTGCCAGCAAGAAGATCAGGGGACTAGCGAGACCTAGCTCCTACAATGAGCAGTTCTTC. This encodes CASKKIRGLARPSSYNEQFF.

V is TRBV6-6 and J is TRBJ2-5; 7 nucleotides agree with TRBD2. The trim removed 6 bases at V and 3 bases at J, leaving 7 bases unmatched. The germline V gene encodes CDR1 MNHNY and CDR2 SVGAGI (reference sequence). The CDR3 covers 14 residues. CDR3 in amino acids: CASRGAAGKETQYF. As DNA, the CDR3 is TGTGCCAGCAGAGGTGCAGCGGGGAAAGAGACCCAGTACTTC.

In this sample, this clonotype turned up many times. V gene TRBV7-9 combines with J gene TRBJ2-5; D is ambiguous. V lost 6 bases, J lost 0 bases, and 11 bases lay in between. The germline V gene has CDR1 SEHNR and CDR2 FQNEAQ (reference sequence). The CDR3 covers 14 residues. The CDR3 is CASSPTAYQETQYF. DNA of the CDR3: TGTGCCAGCAGTCCAACAGCGTACCAAGAGACCCAGTACTTC.

This clonotype came up many times. The chain has TRBV12-3 or TRBV12-4 and TRBJ2-7; D possibly matches TRBD1 or TRBD2 (6 bases each). This CDR3 region has 14 residues. Trimming removed 8 bases at V and 4 bases at J, with 18 bases between. CDR3 residues: CASSRTGRGYEQYF. CDR3 in DNA: TGTGCCAGCTCAAGAACAGGGCGGGGATACGAGCAGTACTTC.

The chain combines TRBV11-2 with TRBJ2-1; TRBD2 matches 7 bases. CDR3 length equals 16 residues. V shed 0 bases, J shed 4 bases, and the junction held 6 bases outside the gene matches. Germline CDR1 SGHAT, CDR2 FQNNGV. CDR3 DNA: TGTGCCAGCAGCTTAGATCCCGCAGCGGGATACAATGAGCAGTTCTTC. This translates into CASSLDPAAGYNEQFF.

This clonotype showed up many times. The CDR3 reads CAISGEGGRGQPQHF. DNA for the CDR3: TGTGCCATCAGTGGGGAAGGGGGCCGGGGTCAGCCCCAGCATTTT. The V gene is TRBV10-3, the J gene TRBJ1-5, with 7 bases fitting TRBD1. This CDR3 spans 15 amino acids. J was trimmed by 6 bases and V by 4 bases; bases with no gene match: 9. Looked up from germline, CDR1 is ENHRY and CDR2 is SYGVKD.

This clonotype has more than one count but fewer than ten. The chain carries TRBV27 and TRBJ1-6; possible D gene TRBD1, 5 bases. This CDR3 comprises 17 residues. Germline V gene lookup returns CDR1 MNHEY and CDR2 SMNVEV (reference sequence). The V end lost 0 bases, the J end lost 0 bases, and 9 bases lay between the germline ends. The chain's CDR3 is CASSLSPGSSYNSPLHF. Written as DNA, the CDR3 is TGTGCCAGCAGTTTATCCCCAGGGAGCTCCTATAATTCACCCCTCCACTTT.

This clonotype was counted a single time. This rearrangement joins TRBV18 to TRBJ1-4, with TRBD1 matching over 12 bases. Per germline, CDR1 KGHSH and CDR2 LQKENI. With V trimmed by 4 bases and J by 8 bases, 2 bases remained unmatched. CDR3 length: 14 residues. In DNA form, the CDR3 reads TGTGCCAGCTCACGGGACAGGGGGCAAGAAAAACTGTTTTTT. Translated: CASSRDRGQEKLFF. Variable domain in full (rest from reference TRBV18 and TRBJ1-4): NAGVMQNPRHLVRRRGQEARLRCSPMKGHSHVYWYRQLPEEGLKFMVYLQKENIIDESGMPKERFSAEFPKEGPSILRIQQVVRGDSAAYFCASSRDRGQEKLFFGSGTQLSVL.

This clonotype has only a few counts. The V and J genes are TRBV24-1 and TRBJ1-5; D is perhaps TRBD1 (6 bases). From germline, CDR1 is KGHDR and CDR2 SFDVKD. V dropped 9 bases and J dropped 6 bases, with 14 bases sitting between them. This CDR3 region has 13 residues. DNA for the CDR3: TGTGCCACCTCCCGGGGGGCGGCTCAGCCCCAGCATTTT. Amino acids: CATSRGAAQPQHF.

The table lists this clonotype with a few counts. This rearrangement joins TRBV6-2 or TRBV6-3 to TRBJ2-2; D might be TRBD1 (6 bases). Trimming left V 7 bases short and J 5 bases short, with 23 bases between. The CDR3 spans 17 residues. CDR1 and CDR2 from the germline V gene are MNHEY and SVGEGT. In nucleotides, the CDR3 is TGTGCCAGCACCGGAGGACAGAAAAGACGCGAGACCGGGGAGCTGTTTTTT. It codes for CASTGGQKRRETGELFF.

The sample holds many counts of this clonotype. The CDR3 nucleotides read TGTGCCAGCAGCTTAGGGGATGGGGGTACCTATAATTCACCCCTCCACTTT. It is translated as CASSLGDGGTYNSPLHF. This chain joins TRBV11-2 and TRBJ1-6; the D gene is possibly TRBD1 (5 bases). Germline V gene data show CDR1 as SGHAT and CDR2 as FQNNGV. Trimming removed 1 base at V and 2 bases at J, with 12 bases between. The CDR3 extends over 17 amino acids.

The CDR3 DNA reads TGCAGCGTTGAAGGGGCCGTCCTGACCCAGTACTTC. Its protein is CSVEGAVLTQYF. The chain combines TRBV29-1 with TRBJ2-5, with unresolved D. Germline lookup yields CDR1 SQVTM and CDR2 ANQGSEA. V gave up 1 base and J gave up 7 bases, with 10 bases separating them. The CDR3 totals 12 residues.

The chain joins TRBV9 to TRBJ1-2; 10 positions match TRBD1. Germline assignment: CDR1 SGDLS and CDR2 YYNGEE. The CDR3 is made up of 14 amino acids. The CDR3, as DNA: TGTGCGAGCGGACGGGGACAGGGGATCGGTGGCTACACCTTC. Protein: CASGRGQGIGGYTF.

The chain has TRBV4-1 and TRBJ1-1, with a weak D call TRBD1 (6 bases). The CDR3 has 15 residues. CDR1 and CDR2 (germline): MGHRA, YSYEKL. The V end was cut by 1 base, the J end by 4 bases, with 13 bases between. The CDR3 region has the DNA TGCGCCAGCAGCCAAGGGGGGGGCGAGGGCACTGAAGCTTTCTTT. Its protein product is CASSQGGGEGTEAFF.

This clonotype was counted a few times. This chain joins TRBV4-3 and TRBJ2-3, with 9 bases matching TRBD1. Germline V gene sequence: CDR1 LGHNA, CDR2 YSLEER. CDR3 length: 17 amino acids. The ends lost 0 bases at V and 2 bases at J; junction bases unmatched: 6. The CDR3 spells CASSQDRGTGSTDTQYF. CDR3 DNA: TGCGCCAGCAGCCAAGATAGGGGGACAGGGTCCACAGATACGCAGTATTTT.

This clonotype was seen repeatedly, ten times or more. This chain connects TRBV9 to TRBJ2-2; no clear D. Trimming removed 0 bases from V and 5 bases from J, with 8 bases in between. Germline loops: CDR1 SGDLS, CDR2 YYNGEE. This CDR3 region has 14 residues. The CDR3 loop reads CASSVEKGTGELFF. CDR3 sequence (DNA): TGTGCCAGCAGCGTAGAAAAGGGAACCGGGGAGCTGTTTTTT.